This T cell receptor (beta chain) comes out of a study of shared clonotypes between healthy human individuals. The CDR3 spans 13 residues. Germline V CDR1 and CDR2: MDHEN, SYDVKM. Unmatched junction bases numbered 1, after V lost 2 bases and J lost 5 bases. Comment on this clone: Its cognate antigen is unknown.

Naive CD8 cells comprised CD45RO-negative, CCR7-positively selected cells, excluding terminally differentiated effector memory CD45RA+ cells. Donors included only healthy HIV-negative adults lacking recent acute infections or vaccinations. Data came from immunoSEQ multiplex PCR; TCRdb stores just in-frame clones and leaves some out. The sample records around 2,000,000 clones, just under 95% being singletons. Study-level points and caveats: Shared across several donors were roughly 5% of the naive CD4 clonotypes. How much donors shared clonotypes was expected to be affected by sequencing depth.

Sequenced: naive CD8+ T cells sorted from blood. The rearrangement joins TRBV28 to TRBJ2-5, with 8 bases lining up with TRBD1. The clonotype comes from a man in his late teens or twenties in good health. The CDR3 protein is CASSLGDRETQYF. CDR3 coding DNA: TGTGCCAGCAGTTTAGGGGACAGGGAGACCCAGTACTTC. Filled out from reference TRBV28 and TRBJ2-5, the complete variable domain reads DVKVTQSSRYLVKRTGEKVFLECVQDMDHENMFWYRQDPGLGLRLIYFSYDVKMKEKGDIPEGYSVSREKKERFSLILESASTNQTSMYLCASSLGDRETQYFGPGTRLLVL.